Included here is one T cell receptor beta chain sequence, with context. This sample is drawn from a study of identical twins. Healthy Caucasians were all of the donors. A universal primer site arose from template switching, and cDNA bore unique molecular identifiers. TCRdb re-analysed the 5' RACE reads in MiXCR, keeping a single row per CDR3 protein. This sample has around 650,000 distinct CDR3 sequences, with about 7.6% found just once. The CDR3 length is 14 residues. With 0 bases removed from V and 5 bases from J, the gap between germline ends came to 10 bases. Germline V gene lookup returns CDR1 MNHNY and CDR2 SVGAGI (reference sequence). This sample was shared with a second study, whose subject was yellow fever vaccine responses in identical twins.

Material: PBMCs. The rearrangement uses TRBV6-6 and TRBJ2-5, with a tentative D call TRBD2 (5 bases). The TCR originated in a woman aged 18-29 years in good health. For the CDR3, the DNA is TGTGCCAGCAGTTACTCGGCGGGCTTTGAGACCCAGTACTTC. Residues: CASSYSAGFETQYF.